The 5 T cell receptor beta chains in this list originate from one sample, sequenced in a study of CD8+CD57+ T cells in acquired aplastic anemia (dated by TCRdb to the late 2010s). Sequencing instrument: Illumina HiSeq 2000. Genomic DNA was used as template for profiling of TCR beta VDJ combinations and CDR3 sequences. The public reads were run again by TCRdb, first through fastp at Q25 and then through MiXCR, and only productive beta chains were kept. Each CDR3 protein gets just one entry, which takes the most common genes and DNA from the rows behind it. Recorded for this sample are hundreds of thousands of distinct CDR3 sequences; about two thirds of them occurred a single time. The top ten hold 4% of the sample. Sequenced material: sorted CD4+, CD8+, or CD8+CD57+ T cells (not recorded which) from PBMCs. These receptors originate from a human donor in good health, serving as a control.

This clonotype turned up a few times. This chain joins TRBV19 and TRBJ2-6; 8 bases are a match to TRBD1. Trimming at V came to 9 bases and at J to 0 bases, leaving 7 bases not matched to a gene. The CDR3 runs 16 residues. In germline, CDR1 is LNHDA, CDR2 SQIVND (reference sequence). The CDR3 nucleotides read TGTGCCAGCACCGGACAGGGAGCCTCTGGGGCCAACGTCCTGACTTTC. The encoded protein is CASTGQGASGANVLTF.

With respect to this clonotype: A read error may produce the germline difference seen at one junction end. This chain connects TRBV5-1 to TRBJ1-2; a possible D gene is TRBD1 (5 bases). CDR1 and CDR2 from the germline V gene are SGHRS and YFSETQ. This CDR3 is built from 13 residues. As DNA, the CDR3 is TGTGCCAGCAGCTTGGAAGGGGCCGGCAACTACACCTTC. It yields the protein CASSLEGAGNYTF. The full variable domain, completed using reference TRBV5-1 and TRBJ1-2, is KAGVTQTPRYLIKTRGQQVTLSCSPISGHRSVSWYQQTPGQGLQFLFEYFSETQRNKGNFPGRFSGRQFSNSRSEMNVSTLELGDSALYLCASSLEGAGNYTFGSGTRLTVV.

This clonotype has ten or more counts. A much larger clone differs from this one at a single base, so this may be a read error. This sequence joins TRBV29-1 and TRBJ1-1, with 9 nucleotides matching TRBD1. This CDR3 spans 13 amino acids. The V gene's germline CDR1 is SQVTM and CDR2 ANQGSEA. The CDR3 bases are TGCGGCGGATCGACAGGGGGGGACACTGAAGCTTTCTTT. The encoded protein is CGGSTGGDTEAFF.

The CDR3 sequence is CAWSVRVQETQHF. Written as DNA, the CDR3 is TGTGCCTGGAGTGTAAGGGTACAAGAGACCCAGCATTTT. V gene TRBV30 combines with J gene TRBJ1-5; D remains ambiguous. V was trimmed by 0 bases and J by 11 bases, leaving 14 bases between them. Germline CDR1 is GTSNPN and CDR2 is SVGIG (reference sequence). The CDR3 has 13 amino acids.

V is TRBV12-3 or TRBV12-4 and J is TRBJ2-2; 8 nucleotides match TRBD1. Unmatched junction bases numbered 6, after V lost 4 bases and J lost 5 bases. The CDR3 is made up of 15 amino acids. CDR3 in DNA: TGTGCCAGCAGTTCGGACAGGGAAGGGACCGGGGAGCTGTTTTTT. Protein sequence: CASSSDREGTGELFF.